This T cell receptor beta chain was profiled in a study of cytomegalovirus exposure and HLA in healthy donors. Study results and caveats: Three chains tied to CMV proved CMV antigen-specific in vitro.

The PCR contained 60 Vbeta and 13 Jbeta primers. Libraries were prepared by immunoSEQ multiplex PCR; TCRdb keeps only in-frame clonotypes and omits some of them. The sample shows 100,000 or so clones, 76% of them seen only once. The V segment lost 3 bases and the J segment 4 bases; nucleotides outside the gene matches: 7. Germline-derived CDR1 and CDR2 are GTSNPN and SVGIG (reference sequence). There are 16 residues in the CDR3. Notes on this clone: Antigen specificity is unknown.

The sample taken for sequencing was PBMCs. The J gene is TRBJ2-2, the V gene TRBV30, with 11 bases aligning to TRBD1. The TCR comes from a man aged 30-40 years in good health and CMV-seropositive. CDR3 region: CAWSQWGTGGTGELFF. Written as DNA, the CDR3 is TGTGCCTGGAGCCAATGGGGGACAGGGGGCACCGGGGAGCTGTTTTTT.